This T cell receptor beta chain was identified during a study of cytomegalovirus exposure and HLA in healthy donors. Overall study: A subsequent analysis stated that the 120 validation repertoires were run on the same platform as the roughly 700 first-cohort repertoires. Notes on the study in general: CMV antigen specificity of three CMV-associated chains was confirmed in vitro. The listing of approximately 160 TCR beta chains classed them as cytomegalovirus-associated.

Only in-frame clones appear in the TCRdb table, and some are missing; sequencing was by immunoSEQ multiplex PCR. The sample carries 150,000 to 200,000 clones, roughly 82% recorded once. A remark on this clone: Its specificity is not known.

Donors came from a validation cohort of about 110 subjects, distinct from the first 666-subject cohort. The material sequenced was PBMCs. The receptor was isolated from a woman in her late teens or twenties in good health and CMV-seronegative.

CDR3: CASTGTMNEKLFF. In DNA, the CDR3 is TGCGCCAGCACCGGGACAATGAATGAAAAACTGTTTTTT. The rearrangement links TRBV10-1 to TRBJ1-4, with D perhaps matching TRBD1 (6 bases). This CDR3 is built from 13 residues. V dropped 7 bases and J dropped 5 bases, with 11 bases sitting between them. CDR1 and CDR2 (germline): WNHNN, SYGVQD (reference sequence).